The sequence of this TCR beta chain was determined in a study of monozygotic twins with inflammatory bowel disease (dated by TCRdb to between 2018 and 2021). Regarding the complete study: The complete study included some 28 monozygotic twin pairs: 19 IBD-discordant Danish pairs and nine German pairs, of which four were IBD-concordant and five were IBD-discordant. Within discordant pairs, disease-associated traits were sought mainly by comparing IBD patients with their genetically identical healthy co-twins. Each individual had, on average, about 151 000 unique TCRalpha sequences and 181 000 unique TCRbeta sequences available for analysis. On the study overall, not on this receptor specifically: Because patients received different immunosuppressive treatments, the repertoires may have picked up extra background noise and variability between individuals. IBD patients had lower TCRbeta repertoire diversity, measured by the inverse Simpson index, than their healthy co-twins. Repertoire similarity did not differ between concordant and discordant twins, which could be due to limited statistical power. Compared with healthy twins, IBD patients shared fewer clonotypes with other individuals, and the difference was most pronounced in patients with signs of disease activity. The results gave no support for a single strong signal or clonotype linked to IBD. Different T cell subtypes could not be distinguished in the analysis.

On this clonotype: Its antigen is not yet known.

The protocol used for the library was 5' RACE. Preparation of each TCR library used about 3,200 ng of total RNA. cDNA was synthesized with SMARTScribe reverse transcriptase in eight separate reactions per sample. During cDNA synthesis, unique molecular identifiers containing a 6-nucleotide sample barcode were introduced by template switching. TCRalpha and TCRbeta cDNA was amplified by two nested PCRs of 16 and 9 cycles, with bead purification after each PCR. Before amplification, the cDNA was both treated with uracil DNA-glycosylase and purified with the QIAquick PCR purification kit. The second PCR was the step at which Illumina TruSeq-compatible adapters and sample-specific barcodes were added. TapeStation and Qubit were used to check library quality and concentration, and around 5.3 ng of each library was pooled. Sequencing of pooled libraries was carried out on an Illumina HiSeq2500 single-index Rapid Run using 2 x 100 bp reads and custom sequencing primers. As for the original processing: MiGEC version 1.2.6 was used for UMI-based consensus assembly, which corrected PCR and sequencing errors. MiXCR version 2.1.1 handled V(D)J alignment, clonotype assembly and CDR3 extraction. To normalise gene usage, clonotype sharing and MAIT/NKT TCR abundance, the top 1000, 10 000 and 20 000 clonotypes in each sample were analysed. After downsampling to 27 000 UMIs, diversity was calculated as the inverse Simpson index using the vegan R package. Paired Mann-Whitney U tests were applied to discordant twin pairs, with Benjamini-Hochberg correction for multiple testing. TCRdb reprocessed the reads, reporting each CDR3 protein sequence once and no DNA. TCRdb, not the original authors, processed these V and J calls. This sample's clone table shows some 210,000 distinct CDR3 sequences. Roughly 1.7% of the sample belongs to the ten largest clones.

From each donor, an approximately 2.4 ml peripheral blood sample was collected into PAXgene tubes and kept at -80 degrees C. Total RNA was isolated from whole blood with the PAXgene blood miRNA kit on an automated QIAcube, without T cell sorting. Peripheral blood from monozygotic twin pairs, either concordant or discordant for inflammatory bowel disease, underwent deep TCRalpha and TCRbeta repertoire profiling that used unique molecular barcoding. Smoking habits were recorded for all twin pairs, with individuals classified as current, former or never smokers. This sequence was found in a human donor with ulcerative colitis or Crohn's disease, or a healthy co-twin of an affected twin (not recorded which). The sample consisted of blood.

The CDR3 amino acid sequence is: CASRIGTYYEQYF. The chain was built from TRBV28 and TRBJ2-7. The CDR3, cysteine through phenylalanine, is 13 amino acids long. A DNA sequence was not provided. The germline V gene sets CDR1 to MDHEN and CDR2 to SYDVKM. The full variable domain, with segments outside the CDR3 supplied by the reference TRBV28 and TRBJ2-7 proteins, appears as DVKVTQSSRYLVKRTGEKVFLECVQDMDHENMFWYRQDPGLGLRLIYFSYDVKMKEKGDIPEGYSVSREKKERFSLILESASTNQTSMYLCASRIGTYYEQYFGPGTRLTVT.